These 25 T cell receptor beta chains were sequenced from one sample in a study of metastatic and nonmetastatic thyroid tumors (dated by TCRdb to the early 2020s). No patient had received any treatment before thyroid surgery. Library preparation employed PCR. Sequenced on an Illumina HiSeq 4000. TCRdb reprocessing: public reads trimmed at Q25 with fastp, clones called with MiXCR, in-frame beta chains kept. This sample is represented by 11,000 to 15,000 clones; around 4% of them were singletons. The ten top clones hold less than 30% of the sample. The material sequenced was tumor tissue. All receptors come from a female donor with papillary thyroid cancer or a benign thyroid nodule (not recorded which). Some clones in this sample may be carry-over from other donors' samples.

The chain uses TRBV10-3 and TRBJ2-7, with 10 bases fitting TRBD2. V was pared by 9 bases and J by 0 bases, with 5 bases of the junction left unmatched. CDR3 length equals 14 residues. The germline gives CDR1 ENHRY, CDR2 SYGVKD. CDR3 coding DNA: TGTGCCATTGTAGCGGGGGGTTCCTCCTACGAGCAGTACTTC. As protein: CAIVAGGSSYEQYF.

This clone appeared a few times. The chain links TRBV20-1 to TRBJ2-7; TRBD2 matches at 12 bases. The germline CDR1 and CDR2 sequences are DFQATT and SNEGSKA (reference sequence). V trimming: 0 bases; J trimming: 6 bases; junction bases outside the gene matches: 6. The length of the CDR3 is 15 residues. In nucleotides, the CDR3 is TGCAGTGCTAGAGAGTGGGGACTAGCGGGTTCCGAGCAGTACTTC. Translation gives CSAREWGLAGSEQYF.

The table lists this clone with a few counts. The CDR3 DNA sequence: TGTGCCAGCAGCCCCCCCGGACTAGCGGGAGGGCCCGAGCAGTACTTC. Amino acid sequence: CASSPPGLAGGPEQYF. V usage is TRBV28 and J usage is TRBJ2-7, with 15 bases lining up with TRBD2. Germline assignment: CDR1 MDHEN and CDR2 SYDVKM. J was trimmed by 6 bases and V by 6 bases; bases with no gene match: 9. The CDR3 runs 16 residues.

V gene TRBV6-2 or TRBV6-3 combines with J gene TRBJ2-7; 7 bases agree with TRBD1. There are 15 residues in the CDR3. Per the germline V gene, CDR1 is MNHEY and CDR2 is SVGEGT. CDR3 nucleotides: TGTGCTAGCAAGGAGACAGGGTCTTTCTTCAACGAGCAGTACGTC. As protein: CASKETGSFFNEQYV.

CDR3 loop: CASSFLGRDSGGKTQYF. CDR3 in DNA: TGTGCCAGCAGCTTCCTGGGTAGGGACAGTGGAGGAAAGACCCAGTACTTC. The gene calls are TRBV7-2 and TRBJ2-5; 7 positions agree with TRBD1. CDR3 length equals 17 residues. J lost 6 bases, V lost 3 bases, and 16 bases had no gene match. Per germline, CDR1 SGHTA and CDR2 FQGNSA.

This clone was observed a few times. The chain couples TRBV6-5 to TRBJ2-5; 10 positions agree with TRBD1. This CDR3 is 15 amino acids long. Germline V gives CDR1 MNHEY, CDR2 SVGAGI. The V gene end was trimmed by 0 bases and the J gene end by 5 bases; junction bases not matched to a gene: 3. The CDR3 DNA follows: TGTGCCAGCAGTTACTCGACAGGGGGCGCGGAGACCCAGTACTTC. Residues: CASSYSTGGAETQYF.

This clone appeared many times. The V call is TRBV3-1, the J call TRBJ2-2; no clear D gene. Deletions cut 1 base from V and 8 bases from J, with 8 bases between. The germline CDR1 and CDR2 sequences are LGHDT and YNNKEL (reference sequence). The CDR3 covers 13 residues. The CDR3 loop is CASSQVPPGELFF. CDR3 nucleotide sequence: TGTGCCAGCAGCCAAGTTCCCCCAGGGGAGCTGTTTTTT.

This chain connects TRBV15 to TRBJ1-6; 8 bases match TRBD1. The trim removed 4 bases at V and 6 bases at J, leaving 5 bases unmatched. The germline CDR1 and CDR2 sequences are LNHNV and YYDKDF (reference sequence). CDR3 length: 15 amino acids. CDR3 DNA: TGTGCCACCAGCACAGACAGGGGCGGTAATTCACCCCTCCACTTT. Its translation: CATSTDRGGNSPLHF.

This clone was seen many times. The V and J genes are TRBV14 and TRBJ1-4, with D hard to call. CDR1 is SGHDN and CDR2 is FVKESK in the germline V gene. Trimming took 1 base from V and 8 from J, leaving 14 bases between them. This CDR3 has 15 residues. The CDR3 sequence is CASSQVRRGGEKLFF. Written as DNA, the CDR3 is TGTGCCAGCAGCCAAGTGAGGCGAGGCGGAGAAAAACTGTTTTTT.

The sample holds many counts of this clone. The sample has other DNA sequences that encode this CDR3 too. This sequence joins TRBV12-3 or TRBV12-4 and TRBJ2-2; weak D call: TRBD1 (5 bases). This CDR3 contains 13 residues. V dropped 6 bases and J dropped 4 bases, with 9 bases sitting between them. CDR3 region: CASSRQSTGELFF. The CDR3, as DNA: TGTGCCAGCAGCCGACAGAGCACCGGGGAGCTGTTTTTT.

This clone has ten or more counts. This chain uses TRBV10-1 with TRBJ1-1, with D possibly matching TRBD1 (5 bases). The CDR3 is 14 residues long. CDR1 and CDR2 (germline): WNHNN, SYGVQD (reference sequence). V was cut by 4 bases and J by 4 bases, with 13 bases left in between. CDR3 amino acids: CASSAGLVGTEAFF. CDR3 bases: TGCGCCAGCAGTGCAGGGTTGGTGGGCACTGAAGCTTTCTTT.

The chain carries TRBV30 and TRBJ2-2, with 8 nucleotides matching TRBD1. The CDR3 has 13 residues. Germline V CDR1 and CDR2: GTSNPN, SVGIG (reference sequence). V was clipped by 3 bases and J by 6 bases; unmatched bases: 3. In nucleotides, the CDR3 is TGTGCCTGGAGCGGGACAGGCCCCGGGGAGCTGTTTTTT. The encoded protein is CAWSGTGPGELFF.

This clone has only a few counts. The chain joins TRBV9 to TRBJ1-1; D not resolved. The CDR3 is 15 residues long. With 1 base removed from V and 4 bases from J, the gap between germline ends came to 14 bases. Germline-derived CDR1 and CDR2 are SGDLS and YYNGEE. This CDR3 is CASSVSPSRSTEAFF. Here the CDR3 DNA reads TGTGCCAGCAGCGTATCCCCGAGTCGTAGCACTGAAGCTTTCTTT.

The table lists this clone with a few counts. This chain connects TRBV5-6 to TRBJ2-1; TRBD1 aligns across 10 bases. V shed 3 bases and J 4 bases; nucleotides not matched to a gene: 7. The CDR3 has 16 amino acids. Germline V lookup: CDR1 SGHDT, CDR2 YYEEEE. The CDR3 sequence: CASSSSGQGRYNEQFF. In DNA form, the CDR3 reads TGTGCCAGCAGCTCCTCGGGACAGGGGCGTTACAATGAGCAGTTCTTC.

This clone counts as large. V is TRBV24-1 and J is TRBJ2-1, with D perhaps matching TRBD1 (5 bases). Trimming pared 7 bases from V and 8 bases from J, leaving 14 bases between. Germline V gene data show CDR1 as KGHDR and CDR2 as SFDVKD. The CDR3 totals 13 residues. The chain's CDR3 is CATRPQGFDEQFF. The CDR3 DNA is TGTGCCACCAGACCCCAGGGTTTCGATGAGCAGTTCTTC.

There are a few counts of this clone. The V and J genes are TRBV6-1 and TRBJ1-5, with D unclear. This CDR3 region has 14 residues. The germline V gene has CDR1 MNHNS and CDR2 SASEGT. The V and J ends lost 0 bases and 6 bases respectively, with 9 bases between them. The CDR3 here is CASSEAGGRQPQHF. CDR3 nucleotide sequence: TGTGCCAGCAGTGAAGCGGGTGGGCGTCAGCCCCAGCATTTT.

This clone has just a few counts. This chain connects TRBV13 to TRBJ2-3, with TRBD2 matching over 11 bases. The CDR3 loop spans 16 amino acids. The germline gives CDR1 PRHDT, CDR2 FYEKMQ (reference sequence). The J segment lost 4 bases and the V segment lost 4 bases, leaving 7 bases of the junction unmatched. CDR3 sequence reads: CASSSLTSGKSDTQYF. Written as DNA, the CDR3 is TGTGCCAGCAGCTCCCTGACTAGCGGGAAGTCAGATACGCAGTATTTT. Full variable domain (missing parts from reference TRBV13 and TRBJ2-3): AAGVIQSPRHLIKEKRETATLKCYPIPRHDTVYWYQQGPGQDPQFLISFYEKMQSDKGSIPDRFSAQQFSDYHSELNMSSLELGDSALYFCASSSLTSGKSDTQYFGPGTRLTVL.

A remark on this clone: Relative to the germline gene, one junction end is altered; a read error may explain this. CDR3 coding DNA: TGTGTCAGCAGCCGACCGACAGGGGGGTGGGAGACCCAGTACTTC. Protein sequence: CVSSRPTGGWETQYF. The chain links TRBV9 to TRBJ2-5; TRBD1 matches 9 bases. The CDR3 extends over 15 amino acids. CDR1 and CDR2 from the germline V gene are SGDLS and YYNGEE.

Many counts were recorded for this clone. The chain uses TRBV28 and TRBJ2-7, with TRBD1 matching over 9 bases. The CDR3 consists of 18 residues. In germline, CDR1 is MDHEN, CDR2 SYDVKM. V dropped 2 bases and J dropped 0; count of bases not matched to a gene: 11. The CDR3 DNA follows: TGTGCCAGCAGTTTAACAATTGGGACAGGGAGCGCCTCCTACGAGCAGTACTTC. Amino acid sequence: CASSLTIGTGSASYEQYF. Full variable domain (remainder filled in from reference TRBV28 and TRBJ2-7): DVKVTQSSRYLVKRTGEKVFLECVQDMDHENMFWYRQDPGLGLRLIYFSYDVKMKEKGDIPEGYSVSREKKERFSLILESASTNQTSMYLCASSLTIGTGSASYEQYFGPGTRLTVT.

In its sample, this clone was seen a few times. The genes are TRBV12-5 and TRBJ2-7; D possibly corresponds to TRBD2 (5 bases). The germline V gene encodes CDR1 LGHNT and CDR2 FRNRAP. V was clipped by 0 bases and J by 0 bases, with 12 bases between them. The CDR3 contains 16 residues. CDR3 residues: CASGLVKEVYSYEQYF. CDR3 bases: TGTGCTAGTGGTTTGGTAAAGGAGGTTTACTCCTACGAGCAGTACTTC.

This clone was found a few times. This may be a read error, as it is one base from a much larger clone. CDR3 loop: CASVLYRANTGELFF. The CDR3 bases are TGTGCTAGTGTTTTGTACAGGGCGAACACCGGGGAGCTGTTTTTT. This sequence joins TRBV12-5 and TRBJ2-2; TRBD1 is a possible D gene (6 bases). There are 15 residues in the CDR3. The germline V gene has CDR1 LGHNT and CDR2 FRNRAP. Full variable domain (missing parts from reference TRBV12-5 and TRBJ2-2): DARVTQTPRHKVTEMGQEVTMRCQPILGHNTVFWYRQTMMQGLELLAYFRNRAPLDDSGMPKDRFSAEMPDATLATLKIQPSEPRDSAVYFCASVLYRANTGELFFGEGSRLTVL.

This clone was found a few times. This chain links TRBV28 with TRBJ2-7; no definite D call. V gave up 6 bases and J gave up 7 bases, with 22 bases separating them. Per the germline V gene, CDR1 is MDHEN and CDR2 is SYDVKM. There are 15 residues in the CDR3. CDR3 sequence (DNA): TGTGCCAGCAGCCCCCCGGCTAGGGCAAGAGTTGAGCAGTACTTC. It is translated as CASSPPARARVEQYF.

This clone occurred a few times. The rearrangement joins TRBV5-1 to TRBJ2-2; 8 bases are shared with TRBD1. The length of the CDR3 is 15 residues. Germline CDR1 reads SGHRS; CDR2 reads YFSETQ. V was pared by 7 bases and J by 4 bases, with 9 bases of the junction left unmatched. The CDR3 here is CASYFGQGRTGELFF. The DNA for the CDR3 is TGCGCCAGCTATTTCGGACAGGGTCGCACCGGGGAGCTGTTTTTT.

The rearrangement uses TRBV19 and TRBJ2-1; TRBD1 agrees at 10 bases. Germline values: CDR1 LNHDA, CDR2 SQIVND (reference sequence). The length of the CDR3 is 14 residues. The junction had 6 bases not matched to a gene; V was cut back by 5 bases and J by 8 bases. CDR3 nucleotides: TGTGCCAGTAGTTCGACAGGGGGCTTGGATGAGCAGTTCTTC. This encodes CASSSTGGLDEQFF. The full variable domain, in which reference TRBV19 and TRBJ2-1 provide the parts outside the CDR3, is DGGITQSPKYLFRKEGQNVTLSCEQNLNHDAMYWYRQDPGQGLRLIYYSQIVNDFQKGDIAEGYSVSREKKESFPLTVTSAQKNPTAFYLCASSSTGGLDEQFFGPGTRLTVL.

This clone was seen a few times. The CDR3 region has the DNA TGTGCCAGCAGCTTAGTGGTGGGGGGGCAGGGGGCAGATACGCAGTATTTT. It encodes CASSLVVGGQGADTQYF. The rearrangement uses TRBV7-2 and TRBJ2-3; perhaps D is TRBD1 or TRBD2 (7 bases each). The CDR3 is made up of 17 amino acids. Trimming pared 1 base from V and 4 bases from J, leaving 18 bases between. Per the germline V gene, CDR1 is SGHTA and CDR2 is FQGNSA.